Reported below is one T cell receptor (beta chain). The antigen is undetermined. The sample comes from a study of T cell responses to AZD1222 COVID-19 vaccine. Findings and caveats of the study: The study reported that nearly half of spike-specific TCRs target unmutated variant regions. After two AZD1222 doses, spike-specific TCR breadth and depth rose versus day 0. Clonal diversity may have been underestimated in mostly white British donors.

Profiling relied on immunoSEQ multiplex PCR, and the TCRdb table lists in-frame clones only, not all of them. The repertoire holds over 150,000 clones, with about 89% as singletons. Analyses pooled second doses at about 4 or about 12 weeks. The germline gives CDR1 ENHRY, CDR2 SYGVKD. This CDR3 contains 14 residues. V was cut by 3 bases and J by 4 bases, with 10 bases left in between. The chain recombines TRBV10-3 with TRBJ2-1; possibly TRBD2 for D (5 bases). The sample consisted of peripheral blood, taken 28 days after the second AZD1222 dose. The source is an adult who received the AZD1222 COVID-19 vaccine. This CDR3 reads CAISDGMAYNEQFF. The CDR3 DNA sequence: TGTGCCATCAGTGACGGGATGGCTTACAATGAGCAGTTCTTC.